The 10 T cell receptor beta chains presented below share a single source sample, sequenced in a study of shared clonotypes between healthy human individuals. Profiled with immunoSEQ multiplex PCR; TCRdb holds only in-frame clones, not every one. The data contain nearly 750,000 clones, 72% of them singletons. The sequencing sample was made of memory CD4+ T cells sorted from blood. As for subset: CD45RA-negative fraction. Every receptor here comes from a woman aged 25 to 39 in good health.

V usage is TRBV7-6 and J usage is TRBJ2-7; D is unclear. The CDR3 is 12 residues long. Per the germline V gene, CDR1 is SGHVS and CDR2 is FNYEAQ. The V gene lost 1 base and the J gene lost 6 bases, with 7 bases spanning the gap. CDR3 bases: TGTGCCAGCAGCTTAGGGCGGACCGAGCAGTACTTC. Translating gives CASSLGRTEQYF.

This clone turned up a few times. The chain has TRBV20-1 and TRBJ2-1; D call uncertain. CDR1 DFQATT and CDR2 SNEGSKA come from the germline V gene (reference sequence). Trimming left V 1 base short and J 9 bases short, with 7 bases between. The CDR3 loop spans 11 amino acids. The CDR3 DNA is TGCAGTGCTAGAGTGGTGGGTGAGCAGTTCTTC. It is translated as CSARVVGEQFF.

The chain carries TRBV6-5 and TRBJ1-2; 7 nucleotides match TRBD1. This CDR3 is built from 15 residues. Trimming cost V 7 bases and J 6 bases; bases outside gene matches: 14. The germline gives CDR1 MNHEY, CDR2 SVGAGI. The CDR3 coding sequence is TGTGCCAGCATTCGAGGGGGCGCCGACACTCATGGCTACACCTTC. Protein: CASIRGGADTHGYTF.

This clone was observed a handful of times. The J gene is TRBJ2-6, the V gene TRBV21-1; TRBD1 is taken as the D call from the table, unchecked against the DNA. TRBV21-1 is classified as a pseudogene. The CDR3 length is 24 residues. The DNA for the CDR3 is TGTGCCAGCAGCAACCTAATCGGACAGGCCACGGTCCCACTTTATGAGCCTGGGGCCAACGTCCTGACTTTC. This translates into CASSNLIGQATVPLYEPGANVLTF.

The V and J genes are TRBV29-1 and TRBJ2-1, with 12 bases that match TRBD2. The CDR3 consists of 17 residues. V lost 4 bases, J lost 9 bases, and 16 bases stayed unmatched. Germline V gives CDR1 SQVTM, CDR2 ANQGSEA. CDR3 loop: CSVAGVPSGRVSVEQFF. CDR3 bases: TGCAGCGTTGCGGGGGTTCCTAGCGGGAGGGTTTCTGTTGAGCAGTTCTTC.

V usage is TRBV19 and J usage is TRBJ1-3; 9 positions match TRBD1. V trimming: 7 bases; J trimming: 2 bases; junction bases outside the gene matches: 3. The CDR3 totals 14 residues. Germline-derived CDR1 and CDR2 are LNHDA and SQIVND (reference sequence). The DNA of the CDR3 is TGTGCCAGTAAACGACAGGGGGCTGGAAACACCATATATTTT. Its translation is CASKRQGAGNTIYF.

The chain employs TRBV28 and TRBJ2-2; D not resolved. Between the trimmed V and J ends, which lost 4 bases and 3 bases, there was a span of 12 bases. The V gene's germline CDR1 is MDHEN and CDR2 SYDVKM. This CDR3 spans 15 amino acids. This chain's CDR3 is CASSSFVPDTGELFF. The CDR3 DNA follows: TGTGCCAGCAGTTCATTTGTCCCAGACACCGGGGAGCTGTTTTTT.

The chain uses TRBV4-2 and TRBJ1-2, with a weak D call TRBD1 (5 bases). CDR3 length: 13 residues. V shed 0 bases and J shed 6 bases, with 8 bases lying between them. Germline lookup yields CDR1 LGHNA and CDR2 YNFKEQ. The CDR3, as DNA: TGTGCCAGCAGCCAAGAGAGGGGCCATGGCTACACCTTC. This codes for CASSQERGHGYTF.

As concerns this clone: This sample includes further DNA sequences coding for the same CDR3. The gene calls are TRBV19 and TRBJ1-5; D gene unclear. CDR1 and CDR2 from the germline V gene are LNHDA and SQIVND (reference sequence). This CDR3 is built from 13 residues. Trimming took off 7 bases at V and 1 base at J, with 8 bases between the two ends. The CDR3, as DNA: TGTGCCAGTAACGGGCAGAGCAATCAGCCCCAGCATTTT. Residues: CASNGQSNQPQHF.

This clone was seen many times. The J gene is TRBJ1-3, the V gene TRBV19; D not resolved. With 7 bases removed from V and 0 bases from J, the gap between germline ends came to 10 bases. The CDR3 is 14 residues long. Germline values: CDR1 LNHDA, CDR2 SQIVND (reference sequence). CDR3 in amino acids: CASTEYVSGNTIYF. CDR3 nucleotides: TGTGCCAGTACCGAATACGTCTCTGGAAACACCATATATTTT.